The clone carrying this TCR beta chain was recorded at least ten times. The record originates from a study of human T cells and chemical hapten exposure. This sample's time point: pre-sensitization, week 0. Treatment described: therapeutic diphenylcyclopropenone sensitization with weekly scalp DPC. CDR3 length: 13 residues. V gave up 1 base and J gave up 4 bases, with 7 bases separating them. Single cDNA molecules in the library carried unique molecular identifiers attached during preparation. Each CDR3 protein is one row after TCRdb ran MiXCR on the RACE reads. The table shows over 300,000 distinct CDR3 sequences, with 4% to 6% occurring only once.

The chain combines TRBV12-3 or TRBV12-4 with TRBJ1-1; D might be TRBD1 (5 bases). The sample in question was whole blood, obtained in connection with sensitization to the hapten diphenylcyclopropenone (DPC). This clonotype was sampled from a woman aged 50 to 60 with alopecia areata. Some clones in this sample may be carry-over from other donors' samples. Here the CDR3 reads CASSLGGITEAFF. The CDR3 nucleotides are TGTGCCAGCAGTTTAGGGGGGATCACTGAAGCTTTCTTT.